These 2 T cell receptor beta chains were all obtained from the same sample, sequenced in a study of T cells in localized non-small cell lung cancer. TCRdb keeps only in-frame clones here, not all; method: immunoSEQ multiplex PCR. The table records approximately 64,000 clones, roughly 88% of them present only once. Source: peripheral blood, taken before any cancer treatment. Receptors were obtained from a woman aged 35 to 70 with stage I lung adenocarcinoma.

This clone came up once. The J gene is TRBJ1-6, the V gene TRBV6-4; the D gene is possibly TRBD1 (5 bases). V shed 4 bases and J shed 5 bases, with 12 bases lying between them. This CDR3 region has 15 residues. Germline V gene sequence: CDR1 MRHNA, CDR2 SNTAGT. The CDR3 DNA is TGTGCCAGCAGTGTTAGCGGGACGGATAATTCACCCCTCCACTTT. This sequence encodes CASSVSGTDNSPLHF.

The chain recombines TRBV20-1 with TRBJ2-2; no clear D gene. The germline gives CDR1 DFQATT, CDR2 SNEGSKA (reference sequence). V shed 1 base and J shed 7 bases, with 4 bases lying between them. The CDR3 is 11 amino acids. CDR3 loop: CSARGIGELFF. CDR3 DNA: TGCAGTGCTAGAGGAATCGGGGAGCTGTTTTTT.